This TCR beta chain originates from a study of regulatory T cells in long-lasting Graves disease. About the research overall: Antithyroid drugs had been taken under 3 months by newly diagnosed Graves' patients.

With iRepertoire HTBI primers and Arm-PCR of CDR3 regions, TCR beta libraries were built. In TCRdb, the multiplex PCR reads were re-called with MiXCR into one record per CDR3 protein. The sample has 450,000 to 500,000 distinct CDR3 sequences; roughly 17% are singletons. As to time point: newly diagnosed GD, antithyroid drugs for less than 3 months. RNA isolated from PBMCs was used to make the TCR library. Patients all came to the study from an endocrinology department in Xi'an, China. This clonotype came up many times. Germline V lookup: CDR1 SGHTS, CDR2 YDEGEE. Trimming stripped 4 bases from V and 3 bases from J, with 16 bases between. This CDR3 spans 16 amino acids. These sequences were also reported in another study, on T cells in Graves' hyperthyroidism and ophthalmopathy. That publication notes: Initially, a first-round RT-PCR of the TCR CDR3 employed the HTBI primer set. Blood also showed most of the thyroid clonotypes that were expanded above 0.001.

This TCR came from a man between 40 and 49 years old with Graves disease. The V gene is TRBV5-8, the J gene TRBJ2-2; D is perhaps TRBD1 (6 bases). The specimen comprised peripheral blood mononuclear cells (PBMCs), sampled at new diagnosis, from a patient treated with antithyroid drugs. The CDR3 coding sequence is TGTGCCAGCAGCAGGATGGGCAGGGGCTACACCGGGGAGCTGTTTTTT. This sequence encodes CASSRMGRGYTGELFF.